What follows are 3 T cell receptor beta chains derived from one specimen sequenced in a study of beta chain features in type 1 diabetes. Expressed TCRB transcripts were sequenced because the isolated RNA had all been reverse transcribed beforehand. The method was immunoSEQ multiplex PCR; TCRdb's version includes in-frame clones alone and lacks a portion of them. The sample holds about 340,000 clones; approximately 8% are singletons and the top ten take around 0.45%. Sequenced material: central memory CD4+ T cells from blood. The receptor source for this set is a woman between 18 and 29 years old in good health.

This clone was counted at least ten times. The chain combines TRBV9 with TRBJ1-4; the match to TRBD1 covers 9 bases. V shed 2 bases and J 8 bases; nucleotides not matched to a gene: 7. Germline assignment: CDR1 SGDLS and CDR2 YYNGEE. This CDR3 region has 15 residues. CDR3 protein: CASSVGTGSREKLFF. CDR3 nucleotides: TGTGCCAGCAGCGTCGGGACAGGGTCGAGAGAAAAACTGTTTTTT.

This clone was picked up a small number of times. This rearrangement joins TRBV5-6 to TRBJ2-5; 12 positions match TRBD2. V lost 4 bases, J lost 9 bases, and 13 bases stayed unmatched. There are 16 residues in the CDR3. Germline V gene lookup returns CDR1 SGHDT and CDR2 YYEEEE. Here the CDR3 DNA reads TGTGCCAGCAGCCGAATCGTCGGAACTAGCGGGAGGCCCCAGTACTTC. Amino acids: CASSRIVGTSGRPQYF.

This clone was observed a handful of times. The V and J genes are TRBV11-2 and TRBJ2-3; D uncertain. V lost 4 bases, J lost 2 bases, and 19 bases lay in between. The CDR3 spans 17 residues. Per the germline V gene, CDR1 is SGHAT and CDR2 is FQNNGV. In nucleotides, the CDR3 is TGTGCCAGCAGCTCAGGCAGGCTTTCCCCCTCCACAGATACGCAGTATTTT. Residues: CASSSGRLSPSTDTQYF.